This T cell receptor beta chain stems from a study of T-cell reconstitution after alpha-beta-depleted transplantation in children. Per germline, CDR1 MDHEN and CDR2 SYDVKM. Trimming left V 4 bases short and J 3 bases short, with 9 bases between. The CDR3 length is 14 residues. This clonotype was found a few times. Preparation of the TCRbeta library was carried out with unique molecular identifiers. TCRdb re-called the PCR reads through MiXCR, storing one row per CDR3 protein. The sample contains some 260,000 distinct CDR3 sequences, about 24% of which appear only once. The starting material was PBMCs, mostly from graft donor cells, obtained 360 days after TCRalphabeta/CD19-depleted stem cell transplant. This sequence joins TRBV28 and TRBJ1-4, with a tentative D call TRBD1 (5 bases). This receptor was obtained from a female patient under 10 years old who had a stem cell transplant for congenital amegakaryocytic thrombocytopenia, so the T cells may come from the graft donor. CDR3 loop: CASSSRVPNEKLFF. In DNA, the CDR3 is TGTGCCAGCAGTTCCAGGGTTCCTAATGAAAAACTGTTTTTT.